These 27 T cell receptor beta chains were sequenced from one sample in a study of blood T cells in healthy people across ages. Through a sample-barcoded 5' primer and a J-beta primer mix, a second PCR was run for roughly 6 to 11 cycles. TCRdb re-called the 5' RACE reads through MiXCR, storing one row per CDR3 protein. This table has 1 million or so distinct CDR3 sequences, more than 40% appearing once. The sample consisted of blood. The receptor source for this set is a woman aged 55-70 years in good health.

This clonotype was detected only a few times. The CDR3, as DNA: TGTGCCAGCAGCCTGAGGATCAGAGGCAATCAGCCCCAGCATTTT. The encoded protein is CASSLRIRGNQPQHF. The rearrangement uses TRBV7-3 and TRBJ1-5; no clear D gene. Trimming pared 5 bases from V and 2 bases from J, leaving 13 bases between. There are 15 residues in the CDR3. Germline CDR1 SGHTA, CDR2 FQGTGA.

The chain links TRBV6-6 to TRBJ2-7; tentatively, D is TRBD2 (6 bases). The CDR3 spans 14 residues. Germline loops: CDR1 MNHNY, CDR2 SVGAGI (reference sequence). Trimming pared 6 bases from V and 0 bases from J, leaving 12 bases between. Written as DNA, the CDR3 is TGTGCCAGCAGGCCCGGGACTGTCTCCTACGAGCAGTACTTC. Its protein product is CASRPGTVSYEQYF.

This clonotype was picked up a small number of times. This rearrangement joins TRBV12-3 or TRBV12-4 to TRBJ2-7; the D is unclear. V gave up 6 bases and J gave up 1 base, with 13 bases separating them. The length of the CDR3 is 14 residues. The DNA of the CDR3 is TGTGCCAGCAGCTCATCCTTGCAGTCCTACGAGCAGTACTTC. As protein: CASSSSLQSYEQYF.

This clonotype was detected a few times. The rearrangement joins TRBV5-1 to TRBJ2-1; D unresolved. The assigned J gene may be wrong: the sequence end matches TRBJ2-7 better. CDR3 size: 15 residues. Looked up from germline, CDR1 is SGHRS and CDR2 is YFSETQ. CDR3 bases: TGCGCCAGCAGCTTGGGGGCTGGCCTCTACAATGAGCAGTACTTC. Translating it yields CASSLGAGLYNEQYF.

The chain links TRBV14 to TRBJ2-5; 7 bases fit TRBD1. This CDR3 region has 12 residues. Trimming removed 6 bases from V and 11 bases from J; junction bases left unmatched: 9. Germline loops: CDR1 SGHDN, CDR2 FVKESK. In nucleotides, the CDR3 is TGTGCCAGCAGGCAACAGGGGCAAGAGCAGTACTTC. This sequence encodes CASRQQGQEQYF.

This clonotype was observed many times. The V call is TRBV7-8, the J call TRBJ2-3; D is ambiguous. CDR3 length equals 14 residues. Per germline, CDR1 SGHVS and CDR2 FQNEAQ. Trimming pared 1 base from V and 3 bases from J, leaving 8 bases between. The CDR3 is CASSLERVTDTQYF. CDR3 coding DNA: TGTGCCAGCAGCTTAGAAAGGGTGACAGATACGCAGTATTTT.

In its sample, this clonotype was seen a few times. The gene calls are TRBV20-1 and TRBJ2-7, with TRBD1 as a possible D gene (6 bases). The germline V gene encodes CDR1 DFQATT and CDR2 SNEGSKA (reference sequence). The CDR3 is made up of 14 amino acids. The germline V and J ends were trimmed by 0 bases and 2 bases, with 11 bases remaining between them. The DNA of the CDR3 is TGCAGTGCTAGAGATGGGGACAACCCCTACGAGCAGTACTTC. Protein sequence: CSARDGDNPYEQYF.

This clonotype was seen a handful of times. This chain uses TRBV7-2 with TRBJ2-1; D is possibly TRBD2 (6 bases). Germline CDR1 is SGHTA and CDR2 is FQGNSA. Trimming shortened V by 3 bases and J by 8 bases, and 23 bases separated the two germline ends. The CDR3 runs to 17 residues. CDR3 protein: CASSFNSGHYLPDEQFF. The DNA of the CDR3 is TGTGCCAGCAGCTTTAATAGCGGCCACTATCTACCTGATGAGCAGTTCTTC.

There are a few counts of this clonotype. This chain uses TRBV29-1 with TRBJ2-3; 9 nucleotides align to TRBD1. CDR3 size: 12 residues. Unmatched junction bases numbered 7, after V lost 7 bases and J lost 8 bases. CDR1 is SQVTM, CDR2 ANQGSEA, per germline. The CDR3 here is CSAGQGPGTQYF. In DNA, the CDR3 is TGCAGCGCAGGACAGGGGCCGGGTACGCAGTATTTT.

This clonotype was detected a few times. This chain links TRBV7-9 with TRBJ2-1; D not resolved. CDR3 length equals 12 residues. Trimming took off 5 bases at V and 8 bases at J, with 10 bases between the two ends. Germline CDR1 and CDR2: SEHNR and FQNEAQ (reference sequence). The CDR3 nucleotides read TGTGCCAGCAGCCTAGGGATCGATGAGCAGTTCTTC. Its translation is CASSLGIDEQFF.

V is TRBV3-1 and J is TRBJ2-7; 7 nucleotides match TRBD1. The CDR3 totals 14 residues. J gave up 3 bases and V 4 bases, and 6 bases lay outside the gene matches. Germline CDR1 and CDR2: LGHDT and YNNKEL (reference sequence). The CDR3 coding sequence is TGTGCCAGCAGCCGGGGGACAGAGCTCTACGAGCAGTACTTC. Translated: CASSRGTELYEQYF.

The chain employs TRBV2 and TRBJ1-2; no clear D gene. V lost 1 base to trimming and J lost 0 bases, with 3 bases between them. The germline gives CDR1 SNHLY, CDR2 FYNNEI. This CDR3 is 13 amino acids long. In nucleotides, the CDR3 is TGTGCCAGCAGTGAAGAGGCTAACTATGGCTACACCTTC. Translating gives CASSEEANYGYTF.

In DNA form, the CDR3 reads TGCGCCAGCAGCTTGGGGGCTAGCAATGAGCAGTTCTTC. It codes for CASSLGASNEQFF. This chain links TRBV5-1 with TRBJ2-1; D gene ambiguous. V lost 0 bases and J 6 bases, leaving 7 bases between the germline ends. This CDR3 is built from 13 residues. Germline-derived CDR1 and CDR2 are SGHRS and YFSETQ.

V gene TRBV12-3 or TRBV12-4 combines with J gene TRBJ2-7; D remains unclear. CDR3 length: 15 residues. V was shortened by 5 bases and J by 0 bases, with 14 bases between the two germline ends. CDR3 loop: CASSPLDGNSYEQYF. CDR3 coding DNA: TGTGCCAGCAGTCCCCTCGACGGAAACTCCTACGAGCAGTACTTC.

The table lists this clonotype with a few counts. This chain connects TRBV20-1 to TRBJ2-5, with 8 bases identical to TRBD2. V shed 4 bases, J shed 7 bases, and the junction held 11 bases outside the gene matches. Germline V gives CDR1 DFQATT, CDR2 SNEGSKA (reference sequence). This CDR3 spans 14 amino acids. This CDR3 reads CSAKQSSGIWTQYF. The CDR3 DNA is TGCAGTGCTAAACAGAGTAGCGGGATTTGGACCCAGTACTTC.

The gene calls are TRBV20-1 and TRBJ2-1, with 9 bases lining up with TRBD2. V trimming: 6 bases; J trimming: 3 bases; junction bases outside the gene matches: 9. The CDR3 extends over 15 amino acids. CDR1 is DFQATT, CDR2 SNEGSKA, per germline (reference sequence). The CDR3 region is CSAPKAGGSYNEQFF. CDR3 sequence (DNA): TGCAGTGCCCCTAAGGCGGGAGGGAGCTACAATGAGCAGTTCTTC.

This clonotype was seen just once. This chain joins TRBV6-5 and TRBJ1-1; perhaps TRBD1 as D (5 bases). The CDR3 totals 15 residues. Looked up from germline, CDR1 is MNHEY and CDR2 is SVGAGI. The V gene lost 0 bases and the J gene lost 6 bases, with 14 bases spanning the gap. CDR3 nucleotide sequence: TGTGCCAGCAGTTACTCCGGAGGGGTTAACGCTGAAGCTTTCTTT. This codes for CASSYSGGVNAEAFF.

V is TRBV6-1 and J is TRBJ2-7; D possibly uses TRBD1 or TRBD2 (6 bases each). In germline, CDR1 is MNHNS, CDR2 SASEGT. V was clipped by 1 base and J by 0 bases, with 10 bases between them. CDR3 length: 15 amino acids. The CDR3 loop is CASSEGGGGSYEQYF. In DNA, the CDR3 is TGTGCCAGCAGTGAAGGTGGAGGGGGCTCCTACGAGCAGTACTTC.

This clonotype was picked up a small number of times. The genes are TRBV28 and TRBJ2-7; D is perhaps TRBD2 (6 bases). The CDR3 has 14 amino acids. Germline V CDR1 and CDR2: MDHEN, SYDVKM. V was pared by 5 bases and J by 0 bases, with 11 bases between. The CDR3 nucleotides read TGTGCCAGCAGTGGTAGCGGTACCTCCTACGAGCAGTACTTC. Residues: CASSGSGTSYEQYF.

J is TRBJ1-3 and V is TRBV29-1; perhaps TRBD1 as D (6 bases). The CDR3 sequence is 14 residues long. Germline V CDR1 and CDR2: SQVTM, ANQGSEA. With 4 bases removed from V and 3 bases from J, the gap between germline ends came to 13 bases. CDR3 nucleotide sequence: TGCAGCGTTGTCTGGGGGGCCGGTGGAAACACCATATATTTT. Its protein product is CSVVWGAGGNTIYF.

CDR3 coding DNA: TGTGCCATCAGAGACAGGGGCGGGGACGAGCAGTACTTC. It specifies CAIRDRGGDEQYF. The chain combines TRBV10-3 with TRBJ2-7; 8 positions agree with TRBD1. The V gene's germline CDR1 is ENHRY and CDR2 SYGVKD. V lost 6 bases and J lost 5; bases outside the gene matches: 6. The CDR3 totals 13 residues.

V usage is TRBV7-9 and J usage is TRBJ2-7, with D unresolved. The CDR3 consists of 16 residues. In germline, CDR1 is SEHNR, CDR2 FQNEAQ (reference sequence). V lost 3 bases, J lost 8 bases, and 23 bases lay in between. CDR3 nucleotides: TGTGCCAGCAGCTTTAGGTTGGAGACATTCGGTCAAAAGCAGTACTTC. Amino acids: CASSFRLETFGQKQYF.

V gene TRBV2 combines with J gene TRBJ2-1, with TRBD2 matching 10 bases. The ends lost 8 bases at V and 3 bases at J; junction bases unmatched: 4. The CDR3 extends over 14 amino acids. Per the germline V gene, CDR1 is SNHLY and CDR2 is FYNNEI. Here the CDR3 reads CASERTSGYNEQFF. The CDR3 nucleotides read TGTGCCAGCGAGAGGACTAGCGGCTACAATGAGCAGTTCTTC.

V is TRBV7-6 and J is TRBJ2-1; 7 bases are a match to TRBD2. Germline lookup yields CDR1 SGHVS and CDR2 FNYEAQ. The CDR3 runs to 15 residues. V dropped 3 bases and J dropped 6; count of bases not matched to a gene: 8. CDR3 loop: CASSLALAASNEQFF. In DNA, the CDR3 is TGTGCCAGCAGCTTGGCGCTAGCGGCCTCCAATGAGCAGTTCTTC.

The V call is TRBV2, the J call TRBJ2-4; D not resolved. CDR3 size: 12 residues. The V end lost 8 bases, the J end lost 9 bases, and 14 bases lay between the germline ends. Looked up from germline, CDR1 is SNHLY and CDR2 is FYNNEI. DNA for the CDR3: TGTGCCAGCTCAATTTTAGCCGGCATTCAGTACTTC. It specifies CASSILAGIQYF.

This clonotype has a count of ten or more. The gene calls are TRBV7-8 and TRBJ2-3, with D perhaps being TRBD1 or TRBD2 (6 bases each). The V gene's germline CDR1 is SGHVS and CDR2 FQNEAQ. Trimming shortened V by 1 base and J by 2 bases, and 13 bases separated the two germline ends. The CDR3 has 16 residues. The CDR3 reads CASSLEGGDTTDTQYF. As DNA, the CDR3 is TGTGCCAGCAGCTTAGAGGGGGGAGACACCACAGATACGCAGTATTTT.

The chain joins TRBV7-2 to TRBJ2-1, with D possibly matching TRBD2 (6 bases). Between the trimmed V and J ends, which lost 5 bases and 8 bases, there was a span of 13 bases. This CDR3 contains 13 residues. CDR1 and CDR2 (germline): SGHTA, FQGNSA. Here the CDR3 DNA reads TGTGCCAGCAGCCAGACTAGTTGGCATGAGCAGTTCTTC. As protein: CASSQTSWHEQFF.